This TCR beta chain appears in the sequencing data of a study of CD8+ T cells in alopecia areata. Regarding treatment: oral pan-JAK inhibitor, 5-10 mg twice daily. cDNA reverse transcribed from extracted RNA served as the sequencing template. Clones were sequenced by immunoSEQ multiplex PCR, and TCRdb holds only the in-frame ones, with some missing. The sample contains about 160,000 clones, 65% of which appear only once. This clone was detected a few times. Germline CDR1 and CDR2: SQVTM and ANQGSEA. Trimming cost V 4 bases and J 4 bases; bases outside gene matches: 8. CDR3 length: 15 amino acids. The source is a human donor with alopecia areata. The genes are TRBV29-1 and TRBJ2-2, with 8 positions matching TRBD2. The sequencing used CD4+ T cells sorted from blood, collected at week 4, from a patient treated with tofacitinib. CDR3 amino acids: CSVAVRGGSTGELFF. As DNA, the CDR3 is TGCAGCGTTGCGGTTCGGGGGGGCTCCACCGGGGAGCTGTTTTTT.